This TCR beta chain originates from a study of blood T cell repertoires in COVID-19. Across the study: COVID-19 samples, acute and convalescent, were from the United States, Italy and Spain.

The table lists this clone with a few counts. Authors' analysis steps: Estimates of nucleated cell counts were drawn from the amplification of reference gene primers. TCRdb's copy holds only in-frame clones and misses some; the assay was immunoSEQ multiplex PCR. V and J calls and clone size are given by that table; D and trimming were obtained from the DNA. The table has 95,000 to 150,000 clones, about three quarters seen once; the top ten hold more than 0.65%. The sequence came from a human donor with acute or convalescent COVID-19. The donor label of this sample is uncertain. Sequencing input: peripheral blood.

The CDR3 nucleotides are TGTGCCAGCAGCCGCGACAGGAACACTGAAGCTTTCTTT. Protein product: CASSRDRNTEAFF. The chain is built from TRBV11-2 and TRBJ1-1; a weak D match, TRBD1 (5 bases). The length of the CDR3 is 13 residues. Germline CDR1 is SGHAT and CDR2 is FQNNGV. Trimming cost V 5 bases and J 1 base, with 8 bases left between them.